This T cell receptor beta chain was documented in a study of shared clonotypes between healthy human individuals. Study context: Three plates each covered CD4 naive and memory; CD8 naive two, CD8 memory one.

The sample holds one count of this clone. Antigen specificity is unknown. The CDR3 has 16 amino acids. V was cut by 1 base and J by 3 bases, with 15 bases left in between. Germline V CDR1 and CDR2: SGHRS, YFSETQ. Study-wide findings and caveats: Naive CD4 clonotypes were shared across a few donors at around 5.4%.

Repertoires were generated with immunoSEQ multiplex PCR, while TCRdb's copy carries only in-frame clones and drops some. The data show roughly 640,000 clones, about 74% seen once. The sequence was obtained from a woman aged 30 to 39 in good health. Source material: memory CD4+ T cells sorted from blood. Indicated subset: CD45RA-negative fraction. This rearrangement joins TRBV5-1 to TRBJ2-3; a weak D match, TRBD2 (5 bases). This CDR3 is CASSLRGGPGTDTQYF. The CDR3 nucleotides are TGCGCCAGCAGCTTGAGAGGTGGTCCGGGGACAGATACGCAGTATTTT.